This T cell receptor (beta chain) was retrieved from a study of blood T cell repertoires in COVID-19. Study as a whole: Italy, Spain and the United States were the sources of the convalescent and acute COVID-19 samples.

The ends were cut back, 4 bases at V and 5 bases at J, with 20 bases in the middle. This CDR3 comprises 16 residues. The germline gives CDR1 LGHDT, CDR2 YNNKEL (reference sequence). Sequencing used immunoSEQ multiplex PCR; TCRdb keeps in-frame clones, though not all of them. The table shows approximately 210,000 clones, with 88% occurring only once. Sequences were obtained from peripheral blood. V usage is TRBV3-1 (or the pseudogene TRBV3-2) and J usage is TRBJ2-5, with a weak D call TRBD1 (6 bases). The receptor's source is a woman between 40 and 55 years old who had recovered from COVID-19. This chain's CDR3 is CASSRRQVPTWETQYF. In DNA, the CDR3 is TGTGCCAGCAGCCGCCGACAGGTTCCCACCTGGGAGACCCAGTACTTC.